This record concerns one TCR beta chain sequence. This sample is drawn from a study of a mutant IDH1 vaccine in newly diagnosed glioma. Overall study: Of the patients given treatment, approximately 60% were male and approximately 40% were female, and a mean age of approximately 37 years was recorded.

The sample's time point: baseline, week 1 (first vaccination visit). Treatment specified: pre-vaccination baseline after standard-of-care therapy. New astrocytomas of WHO grade 3 or 4 that were IDH1-mutant and ATRX-lost were found in the donors. Profiled with immunoSEQ multiplex PCR; TCRdb holds only in-frame clones, not every one. The sample consists of fewer than 45,000 clones, roughly 78% of them appearing once. V was shortened by 4 bases and J by 5 bases, with 8 bases between the two germline ends. This CDR3 has 13 residues. Per the germline V gene, CDR1 is MNHNY and CDR2 is SVGAGI (reference sequence).

Source: PBMCs, taken from a glioma patient treated with radiotherapy, temozolomide or both. The TCR was taken from a man between 40 and 49 years old with glioma. Some clones in this sample may be carry-over from other donors' samples. This rearrangement joins TRBV6-6 to TRBJ2-2, with D maybe TRBD1 (5 bases). In DNA, the CDR3 is TGTGCCAGCAGTTTTTCAGGGACCGGGGAGCTGTTTTTT. It is translated as CASSFSGTGELFF.